Listed here are 25 T cell receptor beta chains from one sample, sequenced in a study. TCRdb ran MiXCR on the RT-PCR reads and lists one entry per CDR3 protein. Of about 700,000 distinct CDR3 sequences in the sample, 13% to 15% are singletons; the top ten hold 3.6%. Sequencing was performed on memory CD4+ T cells from blood. These receptors were taken from a female donor in good health, serving as a healthy control.

This clonotype was observed a few times. The chain recombines TRBV3-1 with TRBJ1-1; D is possibly TRBD1 (6 bases). V lost 4 bases to trimming and J lost 0 bases, with 12 bases between them. The V gene's germline CDR1 is LGHDT and CDR2 YNNKEL (reference sequence). The CDR3 covers 15 residues. CDR3: CASSPLTGLNTEAFF. As DNA, the CDR3 is TGTGCCAGCAGCCCTCTGACAGGATTGAACACTGAAGCTTTCTTT. Full variable domain (missing parts from reference TRBV3-1 and TRBJ1-1): DTAVSQTPKYLVTQMGNDKSIKCEQNLGHDTMYWYKQDSKKFLKIMFSYNNKELIINETVPNRFSPKSPDKAHLNLHINSLELGDSAVYFCASSPLTGLNTEAFFGQGTRLTVV.

This clonotype was observed at least ten times. The chain couples TRBV24-1 to TRBJ1-5; no clear D gene. Germline V gene sequence: CDR1 KGHDR, CDR2 SFDVKD. Deletions cut 2 bases from V and 0 bases from J, with 10 bases between. The CDR3 loop spans 16 amino acids. The CDR3: CATSDSVGPSNQPQHF. In DNA, the CDR3 is TGTGCCACCAGTGATTCTGTCGGCCCTAGCAATCAGCCCCAGCATTTT.

The V call is TRBV6-5, the J call TRBJ1-2; 7 positions match TRBD1. V lost 4 bases and J lost 7; bases outside the gene matches: 12. The CDR3 has 15 residues. Germline V gene lookup returns CDR1 MNHEY and CDR2 SVGAGI. The CDR3 is CASSWTRDSSGGYTF. The CDR3 DNA reads as TGTGCCAGCAGTTGGACCCGGGACAGTTCTGGTGGCTACACCTTC.

This clonotype came up a few times. The gene calls are TRBV20-1 and TRBJ2-7, with D uncertain. Germline assignment: CDR1 DFQATT and CDR2 SNEGSKA (reference sequence). CDR3 length equals 15 residues. The germline V and J ends were trimmed by 0 bases and 3 bases, with 15 bases remaining between them. CDR3 DNA: TGCAGTGCTAGAGATGGTATCGCCCCCTTCTACGAGCAGTACTTC. It codes for CSARDGIAPFYEQYF.

This clonotype has more than one count but fewer than ten. The V and J genes are TRBV7-8 and TRBJ1-1; D unclear. Trimming shortened V by 5 bases and J by 1 base, and 14 bases separated the two germline ends. Germline-derived CDR1 and CDR2 are SGHVS and FQNEAQ. There are 15 residues in the CDR3. In DNA, the CDR3 is TGTGCCAGCAGCCCTCAGGTAGCTCGGAACACTGAAGCTTTCTTT. Amino acid sequence: CASSPQVARNTEAFF.

CDR3 region: CASSSVRGPDGYTF. The DNA for the CDR3 is TGCGCCAGCAGCTCGGTGCGGGGGCCGGATGGCTACACCTTC. The chain carries TRBV5-1 and TRBJ1-2; D is perhaps TRBD1 (6 bases). The V end was cut by 3 bases, the J end by 6 bases, with 15 bases between. CDR3 length: 14 residues. Per germline, CDR1 SGHRS and CDR2 YFSETQ.

This clonotype was seen more than once but under ten times. The V call is TRBV9, the J call TRBJ2-3, with D uncertain. The CDR3 has 15 amino acids. From germline, CDR1 is SGDLS and CDR2 YYNGEE. V was cut by 4 bases and J by 1 base, with 13 bases left in between. As DNA, the CDR3 is TGTGCCAGCAGCCCAATGGGGTTGGGCACAGATACGCAGTATTTT. Its translation: CASSPMGLGTDTQYF.

The rearrangement joins TRBV4-3 to TRBJ1-1; no firm D call. This CDR3 has 13 residues. The V gene's germline CDR1 is LGHNA and CDR2 YSLEER. V shed 0 bases and J shed 5 bases, with 7 bases lying between them. DNA for the CDR3: TGCGCCAGCAGCCAAGAGGTGTCGACTGAAGCTTTCTTT. Translating gives CASSQEVSTEAFF.

The chain joins TRBV20-1 to TRBJ2-3; TRBD2 might be the D (6 bases). Trimming removed 0 bases at V and 2 bases at J, with 18 bases between. Germline loops: CDR1 DFQATT, CDR2 SNEGSKA (reference sequence). The CDR3 extends over 17 amino acids. CDR3 in amino acids: CSARDERARSFTDTQYF. The CDR3 DNA sequence: TGCAGTGCTAGAGATGAGCGGGCGCGGTCCTTCACAGATACGCAGTATTTT.

The V call is TRBV25-1, the J call TRBJ1-1; a weak D match, TRBD1 (6 bases). Germline V gives CDR1 MGHDK, CDR2 SYGVNS. V was pared by 1 base and J by 2 bases, with 8 bases between. The CDR3 has 14 residues. The CDR3 region is CASSEWTDNTEAFF. The CDR3 DNA sequence: TGTGCCAGCAGTGAATGGACAGATAACACTGAAGCTTTCTTT.

The table lists this clonotype with many counts. The V call is TRBV20-1, the J call TRBJ1-6; maybe TRBD1 (5 bases). Germline V lookup: CDR1 DFQATT, CDR2 SNEGSKA (reference sequence). The CDR3 contains 15 residues. V gave up 5 bases and J gave up 8 bases, with 19 bases separating them. The CDR3: CSAEQRGTGDSPLHF. In nucleotides, the CDR3 is TGCAGTGCTGAACAACGCGGGACGGGAGATTCACCCCTCCACTTT.

This clonotype was counted at least ten times. The rearrangement uses TRBV20-1 and TRBJ2-7, with 7 bases matching TRBD2. The CDR3 consists of 14 residues. V shed 3 bases and J 6 bases; nucleotides not matched to a gene: 11. Germline CDR1 and CDR2: DFQATT and SNEGSKA (reference sequence). In DNA, the CDR3 is TGCAGTGCTAGTACAGCGGGGTGGATCTCCGAGCAGTACTTC. This sequence encodes CSASTAGWISEQYF.

This clonotype was seen many times. The genes are TRBV7-2 and TRBJ2-3; D is uncertain. The germline V and J ends were trimmed by 1 base and 3 bases, with 8 bases remaining between them. This CDR3 has 14 residues. The V gene's germline CDR1 is SGHTA and CDR2 FQGNSA. The CDR3 DNA is TGTGCCAGCAGCTTAGACAGACAAACAGATACGCAGTATTTT. Amino acid sequence: CASSLDRQTDTQYF.

This clonotype occurred a few times. The J gene is TRBJ2-1, the V gene TRBV28; tentatively, D is TRBD2 (6 bases). Trimming took 8 bases from V and 4 from J, leaving 15 bases between them. Germline CDR1 reads MDHEN; CDR2 reads SYDVKM. This CDR3 contains 14 residues. The CDR3 reads CASERPGSYNEQFF. CDR3 sequence (DNA): TGTGCCAGCGAAAGACCCGGGAGTTACAATGAGCAGTTCTTC.

This clonotype showed up many times. The rearrangement links TRBV20-1 to TRBJ1-1; D perhaps matches TRBD1 (6 bases). Trimming removed 2 bases from V and 3 bases from J, with 7 bases in between. Germline CDR1 is DFQATT and CDR2 is SNEGSKA (reference sequence). The CDR3 is made up of 12 amino acids. The CDR3 sequence is CSARRGHTEAFF. The CDR3 coding sequence is TGCAGTGCTAGACGGGGGCACACTGAAGCTTTCTTT.

This clonotype was seen ten or more times. The chain uses TRBV20-1 and TRBJ1-1, with 7 bases that match TRBD1. Trimming took 3 bases from V and 4 from J; bases not matched to a gene: 5. CDR3 size: 13 residues. CDR1 and CDR2 (germline): DFQATT, SNEGSKA (reference sequence). CDR3 DNA sequence: TGCAGTGCTAGGGGACAGACGGTCACTGAAGCTTTCTTT. It encodes CSARGQTVTEAFF.

The sample holds a few counts of this clonotype. The chain uses TRBV30 and TRBJ2-1; TRBD2 agrees at 8 bases. Germline CDR1 and CDR2: GTSNPN and SVGIG (reference sequence). This CDR3 comprises 14 residues. J lost 6 bases, V lost 1 base, and 5 bases had no gene match. In DNA, the CDR3 is TGTGCCTGGAGTGACGGGACTAGTCTCAATGAGCAGTTCTTC. Its protein product is CAWSDGTSLNEQFF.

This clonotype was seen more than once but under ten times. The chain has TRBV4-2 and TRBJ2-1, with D tentatively TRBD2 (11 bases). Germline CDR1 is LGHNA and CDR2 is YNFKEQ. CDR3 length: 20 residues. V was trimmed by 2 bases and J by 2 bases, leaving 25 bases between them. The CDR3 nucleotides are TGTGCCAGCAGCCAACCTCCGGGACAGGGGACTAGCGGAGCCTACAATGAGCAGTTCTTC. Protein: CASSQPPGQGTSGAYNEQFF.

This clonotype has only a few counts. This chain links TRBV18 with TRBJ1-1, with D perhaps TRBD1 (5 bases). Trimming took 5 bases from V and 0 from J, leaving 7 bases between them. The CDR3 contains 13 residues. Germline CDR1 reads KGHSH; CDR2 reads LQKENI. The CDR3 sequence: CASSGGVNTEAFF. CDR3 bases: TGTGCCAGCTCAGGGGGGGTGAACACTGAAGCTTTCTTT.

The CDR3 DNA reads TGTGCCAGTAGCACGGGGACGGTTAGCAATCAGCCCCAGCATTTT. Its protein product is CASSTGTVSNQPQHF. The rearrangement joins TRBV19 to TRBJ1-5; possibly TRBD1 for D (5 bases). The germline CDR1 and CDR2 sequences are LNHDA and SQIVND (reference sequence). Trimming removed 6 bases from V and 0 bases from J, with 12 bases in between. The length of the CDR3 is 15 residues. Variable domain in full (rest from reference TRBV19 and TRBJ1-5): DGGITQSPKYLFRKEGQNVTLSCEQNLNHDAMYWYRQDPGQGLRLIYYSQIVNDFQKGDIAEGYSVSREKKESFPLTVTSAQKNPTAFYLCASSTGTVSNQPQHFGDGTRLSIL.

This clonotype was seen many times. The chain joins TRBV7-3 to TRBJ2-1; 14 bases match TRBD2. This CDR3 is built from 19 residues. Germline assignment: CDR1 SGHTA and CDR2 FQGTGA. V was pared by 5 bases and J by 2 bases, with 11 bases of the junction left unmatched. The CDR3 DNA is TGTGCCAGCAGCCCGTCGGGACTAGCGGGAGCTGGGCCCTACAATGAGCAGTTCTTC. Translation gives CASSPSGLAGAGPYNEQFF.

Concerning this clonotype itself: One junction end does not reproduce the germline sequence, and a read error may be involved. The chain joins TRBV18 to TRBJ1-2, with D unresolved. There are 11 residues in the CDR3. The V gene's germline CDR1 is KGHSH and CDR2 LQKENI. CDR3 sequence reads: CASSRDYALAF. CDR3 DNA sequence: TGTGCCAGCTCACGCGATTACGCCCTCGCCTTC.

This clonotype was observed a few times. The chain carries TRBV29-1 and TRBJ1-1; D remains ambiguous. The CDR3 loop spans 12 amino acids. V was cut by 6 bases and J by 8 bases, with 16 bases left in between. Germline V gives CDR1 SQVTM, CDR2 ANQGSEA. The CDR3 coding sequence is TGCAGCGTCGATAGTCTTACCGGGGAAGCTTTCTTT. Amino acids: CSVDSLTGEAFF.

This clonotype came up a few times. The V gene is TRBV12-3 or TRBV12-4, the J gene TRBJ2-4; D remains ambiguous. With 2 bases removed from V and 5 bases from J, the gap between germline ends came to 4 bases. The CDR3 covers 12 residues. CDR3 in amino acids: CASSLYENIQYF. Written as DNA, the CDR3 is TGTGCCAGCAGTTTATACGAAAACATTCAGTACTTC.

The sample holds a few counts of this clonotype. This chain joins TRBV5-1 and TRBJ2-3; either TRBD1 or TRBD2 may supply D (5 bases each). Germline lookup yields CDR1 SGHRS and CDR2 YFSETQ. This CDR3 comprises 15 residues. Trimming took 3 bases from V and 4 from J, leaving 15 bases between them. CDR3 DNA sequence: TGCGCCAGCAGCTCGGATGGGGACGTGGCAGATACGCAGTATTTT. Translating gives CASSSDGDVADTQYF.